This TCR beta chain is from a study of cytomegalovirus exposure and HLA in healthy donors. V was pared by 5 bases and J by 4 bases, with 11 bases of the junction left unmatched. This CDR3 region has 15 residues. Germline assignment: CDR1 SGHTS and CDR2 YDEGEE. It was with 60 Vbeta and 13 Jbeta primers that the PCR ran. Profiling relied on immunoSEQ multiplex PCR, and the TCRdb table lists in-frame clones only, not all of them. This table has roughly 250,000 clones, about four fifths appearing once. Points from the study as a whole: V- and J-gene trimming of TCR beta was linked (in a later analysis) to a missense DCLRE1C variant. Later analysis found that TCR beta chains associated with HLA were more clonally expanded than other, equally common chains. HLA restriction was apparent for most CMV-associated TCR beta chains in a later analysis. HLA-A and HLA-B allele assignments for most subjects were reportedly predicted accurately using TCR beta sequences.

Turning to this clone: Its antigen remains unknown.

The specimen was PBMCs. The rearrangement uses TRBV5-8 and TRBJ2-7; TRBD2 matches at 8 bases. The receptor was isolated from a girl aged 2 to 10 in good health and CMV-seronegative. CDR3: CASSHLGLAAYEQYF. The CDR3 coding sequence is TGTGCCAGCAGTCACCTCGGACTAGCTGCATACGAGCAGTACTTC.